This T cell receptor (beta chain) is from a study of cytomegalovirus exposure and HLA in healthy donors (dated by TCRdb to the late 2010s). Regarding the research as a whole: In an earlier analysis of some 550 of the donors, around 290 Gb of sequence data and some 100 million unique TCR beta sequences from about 179 million T cells were reported. The aim of the study was to test whether cataloging public T cell receptors could identify signatures of past pathogen exposure. Donor age, sex, ethnicity and CMV serostatus were collected together with the repertoire data. The study used immunosequencing to profile the T cell repertoires of several hundred subjects and linked those repertoires to cytomegalovirus serostatus. The later analysis used no new phenotypic data to find candidate immune exposures, relying instead on TCR beta sequences and their occurrence across donors. On average, 235,054 unique TCR beta nucleotide sequences were sequenced per donor among a few hundred genotyped donors of the cohort, with roughly 18% of those sequences being non-productive. About 5 DR-DQ haplotypes were handled as single units for association and clustering, since linkage in the cohort was strong. Besides the first cohort of 666 subjects, a separate validation cohort made up of 120 or so different subjects was used. Typing coverage differed by locus: A, B, C, DRB1 and DQB1 were typed in about 629-630 donors, DQA1 in 500 to 550, DPA1 in some 570, and DPB1 in just under 490. Of the 300 to 500 genotyped donors, less than 85% were placed in the genetic ancestry cluster associated with self-reported Caucasian donors. All discovery cohort repertoires had been generated on a single sequencing platform. Class I and class II HLA loci were covered by the typing at four-digit resolution. An earlier analysis of some 500 of the donors applied high-throughput TCR beta sequencing to assess whether each TCR beta V gene segment acted as functional or pseudogenic. A later genetic analysis used genome-wide SNP genotypes for about three fifths of the roughly 700 donors, treating that subset as a discovery cohort. In a later analysis, previously published TCR beta repertoires from 666 donors were re-analyzed and high-resolution HLA genotyping was added so that TCR occurrence patterns could be studied. To predict cytomegalovirus infection status, the study brought together high-throughput TCR immunosequencing, statistical association of individual TCRs with disease status, and machine learning. Roughly 300 gigabases of sequencing data and approximately 91 million unique TCR sequences made up an early release that covered nearly 650 HLA-typed donors. Beyond this particular receptor, the publication reports: A further reported finding was that TCR beta sequences accurately predicted the HLA-A and HLA-B alleles for most subjects in the first cohort. In the study, approximately 160 TCR beta chains were listed as associated with cytomegalovirus. Across donors, most TCR sequences were observed very rarely, whereas some public TCRs were present in many individuals. The sequencing pipeline was judged likely to have produced a cluster of highly shared sequence variants as a technical artifact. In a later analysis, HLA-associated TCR beta chains were found to be more clonally expanded and to have lower generation probabilities than equally common non-associated chains. CMV serostatus was the only immune exposure information available for the cohort. A later genetic analysis reported fewer N-insertions in productive TCRs among donors in an Asian-associated ancestry cluster than the roughly 700-donor mean. In vitro tests confirmed that a few of the cytomegalovirus-associated TCR beta chains recognize cytomegalovirus antigens. In a later analysis, 16,951 TCR beta sequences were associated with specific HLA alleles at a false discovery rate of 0.05. Linkage disequilibrium might explain the correlated functional status among segregating V segments, but an unknown experimental factor could not be ruled out. In both the original and validation cohorts, the classifier was reported to diagnose cytomegalovirus status with high specificity and sensitivity. The 87-base-pair reads could not distinguish some IMGT-functional V segments, including TRBV6-2 and TRBV6-3, so those segments were excluded. Presence/absence analyses assumed roughly uniform sequencing depth across donors, an assumption that may not hold. Because counts were too low, about 18 rarely observed V segments, including chromosome 9 orphons, were excluded from the earlier analysis of roughly 580 of the donors. V-gene and J-gene trimming of TCR beta chains was associated with a missense DCLRE1C variant in a later genetic analysis, and the association was replicated in an independent cohort. In a later analysis, TCR association rates were found to vary across HLA loci, with the most associated TCRs seen for DRB1 alleles and the fewest for HLA-C alleles. In this cohort, only TCR beta chains were sequenced, and detectable features were limited by the absence of alpha or paired-chain data. In an earlier analysis of several hundred of the donors, most TCR beta V segments were observed in productive rearrangements about 87% or about 30% of the time, broadly matching IMGT annotations. Most CMV-associated TCR beta chains appeared to be HLA-restricted in a later analysis, and the HLA associations seemed to be driven largely by CMV exposure. The authors suggested that the approach could potentially be generalized to other disease states and immunological phenotypes. Several of the top co-occurrence clusters appeared to be linked to parvovirus B19, influenza, CMV and Epstein-Barr virus, according to a later analysis. Because HLA typing was missing for some donors at each locus, association tests included only the typed subset. Assigning TCR associations to individual alleles was difficult when HLA alleles, especially DR and DQ, strongly co-occurred.

The CDR1 and CDR2 encoded by the germline V gene (reference sequence) are SEHNR and FQNEAQ. From the cysteine up to the phenylalanine, the CDR3 has a length of 16 residues. Solely the CDR3 DNA is kept, with 48 bases framed from the first base. As concerns this clone: Its antigen is currently not known. No qualities accompany the bases; no much larger clone lies one base away.

The cohort consisted of more than 650 healthy bone marrow donors. Cohort members were all nominally healthy when sampled, although unrecorded immune exposures were likely present. The donor tested CMV seronegative and was one of the 352 seronegative cohort members. A peripheral blood sample was provided by each donor, and peripheral blood mononuclear cells were used for TCR beta sequencing. The Qiagen DNeasy Blood Extraction Kit was used to extract genomic DNA from the blood cell samples. The library was obtained by the immunoSEQ multiplex PCR assay. The multiplex PCR relied on a mix of 60 forward primers for TCR Vbeta segments and 13 reverse primers for TCR Jbeta segments. The CDR3 region of rearranged TCR beta genes was amplified from genomic DNA with a multiplex PCR assay. The amplified TCR beta libraries were sequenced on the Illumina HiSeq System as 87-base-pair reads. The original pipeline was this. A later analysis counted 75 million to 100 million unique TCR beta chains across the 640 or so repertoires, and 10 million to 11 million of these chains were shared by at least two donors. A nearest-neighbor algorithm error-corrected the raw reads and collapsed the reads into unique sequences, merging closely related sequences to remove PCR and sequencing errors. V, D and J gene segments were assigned by aligning CDR3 sequences to IMGT reference sequences. For a sequence to be retained, at least a six-nucleotide match to both a V gene segment and a J gene segment was required. Rearrangements were classified as productive when the CDR3 lacked stop codons and remained in frame with V and J, and all other rearrangements were classified as non-productive. Following IMGT convention, CDR3 was defined as the stretch from the second conserved V-encoded cysteine to the conserved J-encoded phenylalanine. Sequences without an unambiguous match to a single V gene segment were excluded from the earlier analysis of about 640 of the donors. An earlier analysis of fewer than 650 of the donors classified V segments as functional when productive rearrangements were above 56.7% and as segregating when the standard deviation between donors was above 5%. A statistical classification framework was built for diagnosing cytomegalovirus status from the catalog of TCR beta chain sequences. A later analysis assigned V and J genes by comparing TCR nucleotide sequences with IMGT/GENE-DB human TR gene sequences. A later analysis assigned CDR3 sequences and most-parsimonious VDJ recombination scenarios with the TCRdist pipeline. A later analysis defined each TCR beta chain by its CDR3 amino acid sequence plus V-gene family, and excluded reads lacking a unique V-gene family. A later analysis removed several hundred highly shared, low-generation-probability nucleotide sequences to deal with suspected cross-contamination and a sequencing artifact. In a later analysis, a clonal expansion index was calculated for each public chain from normalized within-repertoire ranks of inferred template counts. In a later analysis, generation probabilities were computed using a VDJ recombination model fitted to out-of-frame rearrangements, and the results were checked against IGoR. A later analysis scored TCR-TCR, TCR-HLA and TCR-CMV co-occurrence with hypergeometric tests, applying a repertoire-size bias correction to TCR pairs. A later analysis estimated false discovery rates by permuting HLA or CMV assignments 20 times. A later analysis grouped co-occurring TCRs with DBSCAN, adding TCRdist sequence similarity when clustering within HLA-allele-positive subsets. Repertoires with fewer than 30,000 or more than 120,000 public chains, plus five repertoires with anomalous nucleotide sharing, were excluded from co-occurrence clustering. TCRdb re-hosts the immuneACCESS table, in-frame sequences only. Its copies lack some clones; in the studies checked, an unresolved V gene accounts for under half of them, and the cause for the rest is not known. The DNA gave D and trimming, while V, J and clone size come from that table. The sample table holds about 150,000 clones, of which about 80% were seen once. The biggest ten clones account for 13% to 15% of the sample.

The sample comprised PBMCs. In this chain, TRBV7-9 is recombined with TRBJ2-5; a tentative D match to TRBD1 spans 6 bases. The J call is doubtful: the DNA matches TRBJ2-7 better. The receptor was derived from a woman in her thirties or forties in good health and CMV-seronegative. In nucleotide form, the sequence is TGTGCCAGCAGCTTTAAGGAGGCTGCAGGGGTCAACGAGCAGTACTTC. This sequence encodes CASSFKEAAGVNEQYF.